The next 30 T cell receptor beta chains were all read from a single sample in a study of T cell responses to AZD1222 COVID-19 vaccine. Only in-frame clones appear in the TCRdb table, and some are missing; sequencing was by immunoSEQ multiplex PCR. The sample consists of 85,000 to 130,000 clones, 85% to 95% of them appearing once. The material was peripheral blood, obtained on day 0 of AZD1222 vaccination. The source is an adult in good health.

The rearrangement joins TRBV24-1 to TRBJ2-5, with no clear D. Between the trimmed V and J ends, which lost 7 bases and 3 bases, there was a span of 11 bases. This CDR3 has 13 amino acids. Germline CDR1 KGHDR, CDR2 SFDVKD. CDR3 region: CATRSLMEETQYF. The CDR3 bases are TGTGCCACCAGATCACTGATGGAAGAGACCCAGTACTTC.

The chain combines TRBV18 with TRBJ2-7; D is uncertain. Trimming removed 2 bases at V and 7 bases at J, with 12 bases between. The CDR3 is 13 amino acids. In germline, CDR1 is KGHSH, CDR2 LQKENI. Here the CDR3 reads CASSPIADGEQYF. The CDR3 DNA reads TGTGCCAGCTCACCAATTGCCGATGGGGAGCAGTACTTC. Supplemented by reference TRBV18 and TRBJ2-7, the full variable domain reads NAGVMQNPRHLVRRRGQEARLRCSPMKGHSHVYWYRQLPEEGLKFMVYLQKENIIDESGMPKERFSAEFPKEGPSILRIQQVVRGDSAAYFCASSPIADGEQYFGPGTRLTVT.

The V gene is TRBV27, the J gene TRBJ2-1; 8 bases match TRBD2. This CDR3 region has 14 residues. Germline trimming cut 9 bases from V and 0 bases from J; bases unmatched to any gene: 4. CDR1 is MNHEY and CDR2 is SMNVEV in the germline V gene (reference sequence). This chain's CDR3 is CASSGVSSYNEQFF. The CDR3 region has the DNA TGTGCCAGTAGCGGGGTGAGCTCCTACAATGAGCAGTTCTTC.

This sequence joins TRBV21-1 and TRBJ2-3; TRBD2 reflects the table's D call only, with no check against the DNA. TRBV21-1 is an annotated pseudogene. CDR3 length: 16 residues. CDR3 protein: CAIPQGLAGITDTQYF. The DNA of the CDR3 is TGTGCCATCCCCCAGGGACTAGCGGGGATCACAGATACGCAGTATTTT.

The V gene is TRBV14, the J gene TRBJ1-6; D uncertain. The V end was cut by 5 bases, the J end by 6 bases, with 11 bases between. The V gene's germline CDR1 is SGHDN and CDR2 FVKESK. The CDR3 has 14 residues. CDR3 DNA: TGTGCCAGCAGCTCTCGGGGTGGTAATTCACCCCTCCACTTT. Its protein is CASSSRGGNSPLHF.

The CDR3 nucleotides are TGCAGTGCTCAGGTGAACACTGAAGCTTTCTTT. Amino acid sequence: CSAQVNTEAFF. The chain links TRBV20-1 to TRBJ1-1; no clear D. Trimming removed 5 bases from V and 0 bases from J, with 4 bases in between. There are 11 residues in the CDR3. Looked up from germline, CDR1 is DFQATT and CDR2 is SNEGSKA (reference sequence).

J is TRBJ2-1 and V is TRBV6-1; D perhaps matches TRBD1 (6 bases). The ends were cut back, 2 bases at V and 0 bases at J, with 11 bases in the middle. Germline lookup yields CDR1 MNHNS and CDR2 SASEGT. The CDR3 loop spans 16 amino acids. As DNA, the CDR3 is TGTGCCAGCAGTGAACCACAGGGCCTCTCCTACAATGAGCAGTTCTTC. Residues: CASSEPQGLSYNEQFF.

The CDR3 sequence: CASSLQGADYGYTF. The CDR3 region has the DNA TGTGCCAGCAGCTTACAGGGGGCTGACTATGGCTACACCTTC. V usage is TRBV7-9 and J usage is TRBJ1-2; TRBD1 matches 8 bases. Germline assignment: CDR1 SEHNR and CDR2 FQNEAQ (reference sequence). There are 14 residues in the CDR3. The junction had 2 bases not matched to a gene; V was cut back by 2 bases and J by 3 bases. The whole variable domain, filled in from reference TRBV7-9 and TRBJ1-2, reads DTGVSQNPRHKITKRGQNVTFRCDPISEHNRLYWYRQTLGQGPEFLTYFQNEAQLEKSRLLSDRFSAERPKGSFSTLEIQRTEQGDSAMYLCASSLQGADYGYTFGSGTRLTVV.

In its sample, this clone was seen once. The genes are TRBV19 and TRBJ1-2; unclear D gene. The CDR3 has 13 amino acids. Germline CDR1 is LNHDA and CDR2 is SQIVND (reference sequence). Trimming removed 5 bases from V and 8 bases from J, with 15 bases in between. CDR3 amino acids: CASSSWALEGYTF. CDR3 sequence (DNA): TGTGCCAGTAGTTCATGGGCATTGGAGGGCTACACCTTC.

The chain combines TRBV9 with TRBJ1-3, with TRBD1 as a possible D gene (5 bases). Between the trimmed V and J ends, which lost 4 bases and 0 bases, there was a span of 14 bases. This CDR3 spans 16 amino acids. The V gene's germline CDR1 is SGDLS and CDR2 YYNGEE. The CDR3 region is CASSSKDIYSGNTIYF. CDR3 in DNA: TGTGCCAGCAGCTCAAAGGACATCTACTCTGGAAACACCATATATTTT.

The genes are TRBV30 and TRBJ1-1, with D unresolved. The CDR3 consists of 13 residues. Germline V gene lookup returns CDR1 GTSNPN and CDR2 SVGIG (reference sequence). The V end was cut by 8 bases, the J end by 0 bases, with 13 bases between. CDR3 nucleotides: TGTGCCCGTTCCAGGAACGTGAACACTGAAGCTTTCTTT. It yields the protein CARSRNVNTEAFF.

The chain is built from TRBV30 and TRBJ2-3; 9 bases align to TRBD2. The V and J ends lost 0 bases and 0 bases, in that order; junction bases with no gene match: 10. The CDR3 contains 18 residues. CDR1 and CDR2 from the germline V gene are GTSNPN and SVGIG (reference sequence). The CDR3 region has the DNA TGTGCCTGGAGTGTTTTCATGGGGACTAGCTCAAGCACAGATACGCAGTATTTT. This sequence encodes CAWSVFMGTSSSTDTQYF.

The chain employs TRBV5-6 and TRBJ1-1; 8 nucleotides agree with TRBD1. Looked up from germline, CDR1 is SGHDT and CDR2 is YYEEEE. V gave up 1 base and J gave up 8 bases; unmatched junction bases: 7. The CDR3 runs to 14 residues. CDR3 protein: CASSLPNRGAEAFF. The CDR3 coding sequence is TGTGCCAGCAGCTTGCCCAACAGGGGGGCCGAAGCTTTCTTT.

The V gene is TRBV9, the J gene TRBJ1-1; D remains ambiguous. V was clipped by 3 bases and J by 10 bases, with 22 bases between them. Germline V gene data show CDR1 as SGDLS and CDR2 as YYNGEE. This CDR3 comprises 15 residues. The CDR3 nucleotides read TGTGCCAGCAGCGCAAAACATTCTAGACCTGGCGGAGCTTTCTTT. The encoded protein is CASSAKHSRPGGAFF. The full variable domain, its missing parts supplied by reference TRBV9 and TRBJ1-1, is DSGVTQTPKHLITATGQRVTLRCSPRSGDLSVYWYQQSLDQGLQFLIQYYNGEERAKGNILERFSAQQFPDLHSELNLSSLELGDSALYFCASSAKHSRPGGAFFGQGTRLTVV.

The CDR3 spells CASSLGPSNTEAFF. The CDR3 nucleotides read TGCGCCAGCAGCTTGGGTCCGTCGAACACTGAAGCTTTCTTT. The chain couples TRBV5-1 to TRBJ1-1, with D unresolved. The CDR3 consists of 14 residues. Trimming left V 0 bases short and J 1 base short, with 7 bases between. Germline loops: CDR1 SGHRS, CDR2 YFSETQ.

The chain joins TRBV5-4 to TRBJ2-1; no definite D call. V gave up 2 bases and J gave up 0 bases, with 18 bases separating them. This CDR3 is 18 amino acids long. Germline-derived CDR1 and CDR2 are SGHNT and YYREEE (reference sequence). The CDR3, as DNA: TGTGCCAGCAGCTTCAATTTCGGAACCAGTCGCTCCTACAATGAGCAGTTCTTC. Residues: CASSFNFGTSRSYNEQFF.

The chain links TRBV7-2 to TRBJ2-3, with 8 nucleotides matching TRBD2. Germline-derived CDR1 and CDR2 are SGHTA and FQGNSA. V lost 5 bases, J lost 6 bases, and 10 bases stayed unmatched. The CDR3 is made up of 15 amino acids. CDR3 bases: TGTGCCAGCAGCACACGTGTCAGCGGGAGTGATACGCAGTATTTT. Its protein product is CASSTRVSGSDTQYF.

The chain carries TRBV4-2 and TRBJ1-6; D remains unclear. Trimming removed 0 bases at V and 8 bases at J, with 14 bases between. This CDR3 comprises 16 residues. Per germline, CDR1 LGHNA and CDR2 YNFKEQ. This CDR3 is CASSQDIRVRDSPLHF. In nucleotides, the CDR3 is TGTGCCAGCAGCCAAGATATACGGGTCAGAGATTCACCCCTCCACTTT.

The V call is TRBV7-9, the J call TRBJ2-3; TRBD2 agrees at 12 bases. The germline V gene encodes CDR1 SEHNR and CDR2 FQNEAQ (reference sequence). The junction had 4 bases not matched to a gene; V was cut back by 4 bases and J by 2 bases. The CDR3 totals 16 residues. The CDR3, as DNA: TGTGCCAGCAGCTCGGGACTAGCGGGCCTCACAGATACGCAGTATTTT. This translates into CASSSGLAGLTDTQYF.

This chain links TRBV28 with TRBJ1-1, with D tentatively TRBD1 (6 bases). The V end was cut by 4 bases, the J end by 1 base, with 10 bases between. Germline loops: CDR1 MDHEN, CDR2 SYDVKM. The CDR3 contains 14 residues. The CDR3, as DNA: TGTGCCAGCAGTTCGACAGGTTCGAACACTGAAGCTTTCTTT. Its protein product is CASSSTGSNTEAFF.

The chain has TRBV7-3 and TRBJ2-3; 7 bases are shared with TRBD2. J gave up 5 bases and V 1 base, and 12 bases lay outside the gene matches. This CDR3 is built from 17 residues. Germline CDR1 is SGHTA and CDR2 is FQGTGA. As DNA, the CDR3 is TGTGCCAGCAGCTTAATGCGGCGGACGGGGGAGGGAGATACGCAGTATTTT. Amino acids: CASSLMRRTGEGDTQYF.

This clone appeared once. The rearrangement joins TRBV2 to TRBJ1-2; D uncertain. This CDR3 region has 16 residues. Between the trimmed V and J ends, which lost 1 base and 6 bases, there was a span of 18 bases. The germline gives CDR1 SNHLY, CDR2 FYNNEI. The CDR3 nucleotides read TGTGCCAGCAGTGAAGAAATAGGAGGGTATACCCATGGCTACACCTTC. Translated, it gives CASSEEIGGYTHGYTF.

The DNA of the CDR3 is TGTGCCAGTAGTACTTCCAGGGGACCCTATGGCTACACCTTC. It yields the protein CASSTSRGPYGYTF. This chain uses TRBV19 with TRBJ1-2; D might be TRBD1 (6 bases). This CDR3 has 14 residues. Germline CDR1 and CDR2: LNHDA and SQIVND (reference sequence). V was cut by 4 bases and J by 4 bases, with 13 bases left in between. Using reference TRBV19 and TRBJ1-2 for the parts outside the CDR3, the full variable domain is DGGITQSPKYLFRKEGQNVTLSCEQNLNHDAMYWYRQDPGQGLRLIYYSQIVNDFQKGDIAEGYSVSREKKESFPLTVTSAQKNPTAFYLCASSTSRGPYGYTFGSGTRLTVV.

The chain combines TRBV18 with TRBJ1-5, with D tentatively TRBD1 (5 bases). Deletions cut 3 bases from V and 0 bases from J, with 9 bases between. The CDR3 loop spans 15 amino acids. Per germline, CDR1 KGHSH and CDR2 LQKENI. CDR3 region: CASSPETDSNQPQHF. DNA for the CDR3: TGTGCCAGCTCACCCGAGACAGATAGCAATCAGCCCCAGCATTTT.

The chain joins TRBV3-1 (or the pseudogene TRBV3-2) to TRBJ2-7; no reliable D call. The V gene's germline CDR1 is LGHDT and CDR2 YNNKEL (reference sequence). Trimming took off 1 base at V and 6 bases at J, with 4 bases between the two ends. CDR3 size: 11 residues. This CDR3 reads CASSQGPEQYF. The CDR3 coding sequence is TGTGCCAGCAGCCAAGGGCCCGAGCAGTACTTC.

The chain joins TRBV11-3 to TRBJ2-3; 12 bases agree with TRBD2. The length of the CDR3 is 17 residues. The V and J ends lost 6 bases and 6 bases, in that order; junction bases with no gene match: 13. Germline values: CDR1 SGHNT, CDR2 YENEEA. CDR3 residues: CASSTGRLAGEQDTQYF. The CDR3 bases are TGTGCCAGCAGTACAGGGCGACTAGCGGGAGAACAGGATACGCAGTATTTT.

The chain is built from TRBV24-1 and TRBJ2-7, with a tentative D call TRBD1 (6 bases). Germline-derived CDR1 and CDR2 are KGHDR and SFDVKD. V was cut by 4 bases and J by 2 bases, with 17 bases left in between. There are 16 residues in the CDR3. The CDR3 DNA follows: TGTGCCACCAGTGAGGCTGGACAGCACTATCCCTACGAGCAGTACTTC. Translated, it gives CATSEAGQHYPYEQYF.

The chain has TRBV12-5 and TRBJ1-5; D call uncertain. Per germline, CDR1 LGHNT and CDR2 FRNRAP. The CDR3 has 13 amino acids. V was shortened by 1 base and J by 6 bases, with 7 bases between the two germline ends. The CDR3 DNA sequence: TGTGCTAGTGGTTTGGAGGGAGGTCAGCCCCAGCATTTT. Amino acids: CASGLEGGQPQHF.

The chain uses TRBV4-1 and TRBJ1-2, with D perhaps TRBD1 (6 bases). The CDR3 totals 13 residues. V shed 7 bases and J shed 6 bases, with 15 bases lying between them. The germline V gene encodes CDR1 MGHRA and CDR2 YSYEKL. The CDR3 nucleotides are TGCGCCAGCACAGCTTGGGGGGCTGATGGCTACACCTTC. It codes for CASTAWGADGYTF.

This sequence joins TRBV7-3 and TRBJ2-1, with D perhaps TRBD1 or TRBD2 (5 bases each). The V and J ends lost 0 bases and 4 bases respectively, with 10 bases between them. Germline V gives CDR1 SGHTA, CDR2 FQGTGA. The CDR3 extends over 15 amino acids. The chain's CDR3 is CASSLTGTEYNEQFF. DNA of the CDR3: TGTGCCAGCAGCTTAACCGGGACGGAATACAATGAGCAGTTCTTC.